This note documents a single TCR beta chain sequence. This clone occurred a few times. Its antigen remains undetermined. Base qualities are missing; no much larger clone stands one base away. This sample was included in a study of beta chain features in type 1 diabetes (dated by TCRdb to between 2018 and 2020). A note on the overall study: Mean age, gender distribution, total cell number and subset yield did not differ between patients and healthy donors. The study compared the TCRB repertoires of sorted circulating CD4+ T cell subsets in recently diagnosed type 1 diabetes patients with those in matched healthy donors. A total of 90 million to 120 million sorted cells were examined across all samples, and a strong correlation was observed between cell number per subset and RNA yield. Naive and central memory subsets were obtained from all 30 or so donors, but regulatory and stem cell-like memory subsets were isolated from only 8 patients and roughly eight healthy donors.

Findings and caveats that apply to the study as a whole: Sequencing cDNA rather than genomic DNA could over-represent highly expressing activated cells, although activation and CD3 levels did not differ between groups. Because small numbers of individuals were included in the HLA sub-analyses, any influence of HLA type on TCRB rearrangement was left unresolved. Naive, central memory and regulatory TCRB repertoires appeared to be more similar among patients than among healthy donors. A moderate but significant shortening of TCRB CDR3 length was observed in type 1 diabetes patients in all four CD4+ subsets. PCR might favor shorter templates, but patient and control samples were amplified and corrected together, so any skew would affect both groups equally. Patients with type 1 diabetes made fewer insertions and deleted more nucleotides at VDJ recombination sites, implying thymic rearrangement abnormalities.

From each donor, a single peripheral blood sample of around 120 mL on average was drawn into heparinised tubes. A BD FACSAria II and a panel including CD45RO, CCR7, CD25, CD127, CD95 and CD27 were used to sort naive, central memory, regulatory and stem cell-like memory CD4+ T cells. All sorted populations exceeded 95% purity. PBMCs were separated immediately by Lymphoprep density gradient centrifugation and were stained directly, without being cultured. So that batch effects would be minimized, each experiment stained and sorted samples in pairs, pairing one healthy donor with one patient. All of the isolated RNA was reverse transcribed with the High Capacity cDNA Reverse Transcription Kit, so expressed TCRB transcripts were sequenced. Deep immunoSEQ sequencing was applied to naive, central memory and regulatory T cell samples, giving an average of approximately 3.8 million total reads per sample. Sorted cells were lysed in RLT buffer, and RNA was extracted using DNase-treated RNeasy Micro or Mini kits according to cell number. To prevent cross-contamination, each cell subset was processed individually, whereas patient and healthy donor samples were processed jointly. The immunoSEQ multiplex PCR was used to amplify TCRB sequences from cDNA, generating 87-bp fragments that spanned the CDR3 region. Sequencing of the amplicons was performed on the Illumina HiSeq platform. The paper's data handling went like this. Synthetic template baselines were used to correct PCR bias computationally, reads within Hamming distance 2 were collapsed together, and singletons that could not be merged were discarded. Reads were aligned to IMGT to assign V, D and J genes, CDR3 length, and insertions or deletions at six rearrangement sites. Within each subset, clonotype counts were normalized to the number of sorted cells before true diversity and Gini coefficients were calculated with the tcR R package. The overlap coefficient, calculated on TCRB nucleotide sequences, was used to quantify repertoire sharing. Out-of-frame TCRB sequences from naive cells were analyzed to stand in for the pre-selection repertoire. TCRdb provides this immuneACCESS table in a form limited to in-frame rearrangements. Some clones are lacking; in checked studies, under half of them reflect an unresolved V gene, and why the rest are absent is not known. Clonal size and the V and J genes are those of that table, whereas D and trimming came from the DNA. The sample includes roughly 400,000 clones, with more than 12% observed a single time. The top ten clones comprise about 0.019% of the sample.

The sample was naive CD4+ T cells from blood. The sample's cell subset or site label is to be understood as: true naive CD4+ T cells. The receptor's source is a woman aged 18 to 35 in good health.

CDR3 sequence: CAWSAPSGSAHNEQFF. The nucleotides read TGTGCCTGGAGTGCCCCCAGCGGGTCCGCCCACAATGAGCAGTTCTTC. The chain employs TRBV30 and TRBJ2-1; a weak D assignment points to TRBD2 (6 bases agree). V is shortened by 1 base, J by 5 bases, and the region joining them spans 18 bases. The germline V gene (reference sequence) supplies CDR1 GTSNPN and CDR2 SVGIG. The CDR3 runs 16 amino acids, cysteine and phenylalanine included. The sequence is cut down to CDR3 DNA, 48 bases in frame from base 1. This CDR3, with the reference TRBV30 and TRBJ2-1 proteins standing in past its ends, gives the full variable domain SQTIHQWPATLVQPVGSPLSLECTVEGTSNPNLYWYRQAAGRGLQLLFYSVGIGQISSEVPQNLSASRPQDRQFILSSKKLLLSDSGFYLCAWSAPSGSAHNEQFFGPGTRLTVL.